These 30 T cell receptor beta chains share one sample of origin, sequenced in a study of cytomegalovirus exposure and HLA in healthy donors. The PCR employed 60 Vbeta primers together with 13 Jbeta primers. The protocol was immunoSEQ multiplex PCR, while the TCRdb copy is restricted to in-frame clones and leaves out a portion. The sample carries around 140,000 clones, more than 75% recorded once. Sequencing was done on a sample of PBMCs. The receptors derive from a man aged 50 or older in good health and CMV-seronegative.

A note on this clone: Other DNA sequences in the sample encode the same CDR3. The chain links TRBV29-1 to TRBJ2-7; TRBD1 aligns across 11 bases. The CDR3 covers 13 residues. Germline lookup yields CDR1 SQVTM and CDR2 ANQGSEA. V lost 4 bases to trimming and J lost 3 bases; unmatched junction nucleotides: 2. CDR3 residues: CSVAGTGGYEQYF. The CDR3 DNA follows: TGCAGCGTTGCCGGGACAGGGGGCTACGAGCAGTACTTC.

V and J are TRBV5-1 and TRBJ2-3, with 7 bases that match TRBD2. The CDR3 length is 14 residues. Germline assignment: CDR1 SGHRS and CDR2 YFSETQ. V was pared by 3 bases and J by 4 bases, with 5 bases of the junction left unmatched. CDR3 loop: CASSWGGTSDTQYF. CDR3 bases: TGCGCCAGCAGCTGGGGGGGGACCTCAGATACGCAGTATTTT.

The chain carries TRBV19 and TRBJ1-1, with a possible D match to TRBD1 (5 bases). With 4 bases removed from V and 0 bases from J, the gap between germline ends came to 12 bases. Germline-derived CDR1 and CDR2 are LNHDA and SQIVND (reference sequence). This CDR3 is 15 amino acids long. The CDR3 DNA follows: TGTGCCAGTAGTACAAGGGGACTCTTGAACACTGAAGCTTTCTTT. This sequence encodes CASSTRGLLNTEAFF.

The chain joins TRBV4-1 to TRBJ2-3; 9 bases fit TRBD2. J gave up 0 bases and V 1 base, and 11 bases lay outside the gene matches. This CDR3 region has 19 residues. CDR1 is MGHRA and CDR2 is YSYEKL in the germline V gene. The CDR3 sequence: CASSQAPQAGGASTDTQYF. The CDR3 DNA reads as TGCGCCAGCAGCCAAGCCCCCCAAGCGGGGGGTGCTAGCACAGATACGCAGTATTTT.

This chain uses TRBV7-9 with TRBJ1-1, with TRBD1 matching 8 bases. The CDR3 spans 13 residues. V lost 1 base to trimming and J lost 8 bases; unmatched junction nucleotides: 3. The V gene's germline CDR1 is SEHNR and CDR2 FQNEAQ (reference sequence). CDR3 sequence: CASSLGDRIEAFF. The CDR3 region has the DNA TGTGCCAGCAGCTTAGGGGACAGGATCGAAGCTTTCTTT.

V and J are TRBV5-8 and TRBJ2-1; 7 bases fit TRBD1. From germline, CDR1 is SGHTS and CDR2 YDEGEE. V lost 2 bases and J lost 3; bases outside the gene matches: 8. The CDR3 runs 16 residues. CDR3 DNA sequence: TGTGCCAGCAGCTTTCTCCGGGACAGCGTCTACAATGAGCAGTTCTTC. This sequence encodes CASSFLRDSVYNEQFF.

CDR3: CASSTPGLAENTGELFF. The CDR3, as DNA: TGTGCCAGCAGCACCCCGGGACTAGCGGAGAACACCGGGGAGCTGTTTTTT. V gene TRBV7-3 combines with J gene TRBJ2-2, with TRBD2 matching 11 bases. J was trimmed by 1 base and V by 5 bases; bases with no gene match: 6. This CDR3 is built from 17 residues. Germline V lookup: CDR1 SGHTA, CDR2 FQGTGA.

The chain joins TRBV6-4 to TRBJ1-4; D remains unclear. The germline V gene encodes CDR1 MRHNA and CDR2 SNTAGT. V was clipped by 2 bases and J by 7 bases, with 11 bases between them. This CDR3 has 14 amino acids. The CDR3 is CASSDDPGSEKLFF. CDR3 sequence (DNA): TGTGCCAGCAGTGACGATCCCGGGAGTGAAAAACTGTTTTTT.

The chain recombines TRBV27 with TRBJ1-4; D unclear. Germline V CDR1 and CDR2: MNHEY, SMNVEV (reference sequence). The CDR3 totals 14 residues. V lost 1 base and J 6 bases, leaving 9 bases between the germline ends. The CDR3 loop is CASSLLGRDEKLFF. The CDR3 DNA reads TGTGCCAGCAGTTTATTGGGCAGAGATGAAAAACTGTTTTTT.

About this clone: The same CDR3 can be traced to other DNA sequences in this sample. The chain couples TRBV21-1 to TRBJ2-7; TRBD2 is the table's D call and was not checked against the DNA. TRBV21-1 counts as a pseudogene. The CDR3 consists of 14 residues. CDR3 DNA sequence: TGTGCCAGCAGGGGGGGGGACACTCACTACGAGCAGTACTTC. Translation gives CASRGGDTHYEQYF.

V and J are TRBV7-2 and TRBJ1-1; no reliable D call. Germline loops: CDR1 SGHTA, CDR2 FQGNSA. Deletions cut 5 bases from V and 4 bases from J, with 14 bases between. The CDR3 extends over 14 amino acids. The CDR3 here is CASSHRTSGTEAFF. For the CDR3, the DNA is TGTGCCAGCAGCCATCGGACGAGCGGCACTGAAGCTTTCTTT.

J is TRBJ2-7 and V is TRBV6-1; 14 bases are a match to TRBD2. The CDR3 is 13 amino acids. After removal of 6 bases from V and 8 bases from J, the junction contained 3 bases not matched to a gene. CDR1 MNHNS and CDR2 SASEGT come from the germline V gene. CDR3 in amino acids: CASRGTSGGKQYF. CDR3 nucleotide sequence: TGTGCCAGCAGGGGGACTAGCGGGGGTAAGCAGTACTTC.

This clone showed up just a few times. The chain has TRBV7-3 and TRBJ1-2; possibly TRBD1 for D (5 bases). The CDR3 sequence is 14 residues long. V lost 5 bases to trimming and J lost 7 bases, with 17 bases between them. The germline V gene has CDR1 SGHTA and CDR2 FQGTGA. CDR3 residues: CASSATSGDGGYTF. The DNA of the CDR3 is TGTGCCAGCAGCGCCACCTCGGGGGACGGTGGCTACACCTTC. Using reference TRBV7-3 and TRBJ1-2 for the parts outside the CDR3, the full variable domain is GAGVSQTPSNKVTEKGKYVELRCDPISGHTALYWYRQSLGQGPEFLIYFQGTGAADDSGLPNDRFFAVRPEGSVSTLKIQRTERGDSAVYLCASSATSGDGGYTFGSGTRLTVV.

On this clone: This sample includes further DNA sequences coding for the same CDR3. The rearrangement links TRBV28 to TRBJ2-7, with 8 bases aligning to TRBD1. This CDR3 comprises 13 residues. V gave up 5 bases and J gave up 3 bases; unmatched junction bases: 3. The germline V gene has CDR1 MDHEN and CDR2 SYDVKM. CDR3 residues: CASSRDRYYEQYF. The CDR3 coding sequence is TGTGCCAGCAGTCGGGACAGGTACTACGAGCAGTACTTC.

This clone was found a few times. V gene TRBV5-6 combines with J gene TRBJ1-1, with 7 nucleotides matching TRBD1. The V and J ends lost 1 base and 4 bases, in that order; junction bases with no gene match: 7. The CDR3 loop spans 15 amino acids. Germline loops: CDR1 SGHDT, CDR2 YYEEEE. The CDR3 DNA reads TGTGCCAGCAGCTTGTTCCCCCAGGGGGGCACTGAAGCTTTCTTT. Protein product: CASSLFPQGGTEAFF. Variable domain in full (rest from reference TRBV5-6 and TRBJ1-1): DAGVTQSPTHLIKTRGQQVTLRCSPKSGHDTVSWYQQALGQGPQFIFQYYEEEERQRGNFPDRFSGHQFPNYSSELNVNALLLGDSALYLCASSLFPQGGTEAFFGQGTRLTVV.

The chain's CDR3 is CASSSRGTIATYEQYF. CDR3 in DNA: TGTGCCAGCAGCTCCCGAGGGACTATAGCAACCTACGAGCAGTACTTC. The genes are TRBV7-2 and TRBJ2-7; TRBD2 agrees at 7 bases. The trim removed 4 bases at V and 2 bases at J, leaving 11 bases unmatched. This CDR3 region has 16 residues. Germline V gene lookup returns CDR1 SGHTA and CDR2 FQGNSA.

This clone was seen only a few times. The chain links TRBV9 to TRBJ1-2, with D maybe TRBD1 (5 bases). The germline V gene encodes CDR1 SGDLS and CDR2 YYNGEE. This CDR3 region has 14 residues. Trimming left V 4 bases short and J 1 base short, with 11 bases between. CDR3 in amino acids: CASSPHRSNYGYTF. CDR3 bases: TGTGCCAGCAGCCCCCACAGGAGTAACTATGGCTACACCTTC.

The chain couples TRBV7-2 to TRBJ2-7, with D possibly TRBD2 on 5 matching bases. V was trimmed by 2 bases and J by 2 bases, leaving 10 bases between them. CDR1 is SGHTA, CDR2 FQGNSA, per germline. The CDR3 contains 14 residues. As DNA, the CDR3 is TGTGCCAGCAGCTTAAGGACTGCAACCTACGAGCAGTACTTC. This codes for CASSLRTATYEQYF.

The chain is built from TRBV30 and TRBJ2-1, with 9 bases fitting TRBD2. V gave up 4 bases and J gave up 12 bases; unmatched junction bases: 4. This CDR3 contains 11 residues. Germline loops: CDR1 GTSNPN, CDR2 SVGIG (reference sequence). This CDR3 is CAWTSGKWQFF. CDR3 nucleotide sequence: TGTGCCTGGACTAGCGGGAAATGGCAGTTCTTC.

This chain uses TRBV7-9 with TRBJ2-7, with D perhaps matching TRBD2 (5 bases). V was pared by 6 bases and J by 0 bases, with 12 bases between. Germline CDR1 and CDR2: SEHNR and FQNEAQ (reference sequence). The CDR3 runs to 14 residues. The CDR3 is CASRLTGNSYEQYF. Here the CDR3 DNA reads TGTGCCAGCAGGCTAACGGGGAACTCCTACGAGCAGTACTTC.

The chain is built from TRBV5-1 and TRBJ1-5; D remains unclear. The CDR3 totals 13 residues. Germline V lookup: CDR1 SGHRS, CDR2 YFSETQ. V dropped 0 bases and J dropped 5 bases, with 6 bases sitting between them. This CDR3 is CASSLGSDQPQHF. In DNA, the CDR3 is TGCGCCAGCAGCTTGGGTTCTGATCAGCCCCAGCATTTT.

The V gene is TRBV28, the J gene TRBJ2-7, with D tentatively TRBD2 (6 bases). Germline V CDR1 and CDR2: MDHEN, SYDVKM. Between the trimmed V and J ends, which lost 6 bases and 2 bases, there was a span of 14 bases. The CDR3 loop spans 14 amino acids. The CDR3 sequence is CASSEAGTPYEQYF. In nucleotides, the CDR3 is TGTGCCAGCAGCGAAGCCGGGACTCCCTACGAGCAGTACTTC.

To note about this clone: Within the sample, other DNA sequences also encode this same CDR3. This rearrangement joins TRBV18 to TRBJ1-1; D unresolved. V was shortened by 2 bases and J by 0 bases, with 4 bases between the two germline ends. The CDR3 is made up of 13 amino acids. CDR1 and CDR2 (germline): KGHSH, LQKENI. CDR3 sequence: CASSPTVNTEAFF. DNA of the CDR3: TGTGCCAGCTCACCAACAGTGAACACTGAAGCTTTCTTT.

This sequence joins TRBV4-2 and TRBJ2-1; 9 nucleotides line up with TRBD2. V lost 0 bases and J lost 3; bases outside the gene matches: 3. The CDR3 runs to 16 residues. Germline V gives CDR1 LGHNA, CDR2 YNFKEQ. The CDR3 sequence is CASSQEVAGVYNEQFF. CDR3 coding DNA: TGTGCCAGCAGCCAAGAGGTAGCGGGGGTCTACAATGAGCAGTTCTTC.

This clone turned up a few times. The chain couples TRBV29-1 to TRBJ2-7; tentatively, D is TRBD1 (5 bases). The germline V and J ends were trimmed by 6 bases and 9 bases, with 21 bases remaining between them. The CDR3 spans 13 residues. Germline CDR1 SQVTM, CDR2 ANQGSEA. The CDR3 loop reads CSVDDKSGAGQYF. CDR3 nucleotide sequence: TGCAGCGTGGATGACAAGTCTGGGGCTGGGCAGTACTTC.

The chain has TRBV5-6 and TRBJ1-1, with D perhaps TRBD1 (6 bases). This CDR3 spans 16 amino acids. Germline values: CDR1 SGHDT, CDR2 YYEEEE. V lost 1 base to trimming and J lost 3 bases, with 16 bases between them. The CDR3 region is CASSLFTGGLHTEAFF. CDR3 DNA sequence: TGTGCCAGCAGCTTGTTTACCGGGGGGCTCCACACTGAAGCTTTCTTT. The full variable domain, in which reference TRBV5-6 and TRBJ1-1 provide the parts outside the CDR3, is DAGVTQSPTHLIKTRGQQVTLRCSPKSGHDTVSWYQQALGQGPQFIFQYYEEEERQRGNFPDRFSGHQFPNYSSELNVNALLLGDSALYLCASSLFTGGLHTEAFFGQGTRLTVV.

J is TRBJ1-1 and V is TRBV7-2; maybe TRBD1 (5 bases). CDR1 is SGHTA, CDR2 FQGNSA, per germline. Trimming took off 5 bases at V and 10 bases at J, with 11 bases between the two ends. The CDR3 contains 11 residues. In nucleotides, the CDR3 is TGTGCCAGCAGCGGGGGGGTAGCAGCTTTCTTT. Translation gives CASSGGVAAFF.

This clone came up a few times. The chain joins TRBV5-4 to TRBJ2-7, with 8 nucleotides matching TRBD2. Germline V CDR1 and CDR2: SGHNT, YYREEE (reference sequence). The CDR3 covers 16 residues. Losses at the gene ends were 4 bases for V and 1 base for J; bases not matched to a gene: 10. The CDR3 bases are TGTGCCAGCAGCCCCGCCAGCGGGAGACGGTCCTACGAGCAGTACTTC. This translates into CASSPASGRRSYEQYF.

The chain is built from TRBV6-5 and TRBJ1-2; 9 bases match TRBD1. V lost 4 bases, J lost 2 bases, and 5 bases stayed unmatched. CDR1 MNHEY and CDR2 SVGAGI come from the germline V gene. The CDR3 length is 15 residues. The CDR3: CASSFGTGRNYGYTF. The CDR3 DNA follows: TGTGCCAGCAGTTTCGGGACAGGGAGGAACTATGGCTACACCTTC.

V is TRBV30 and J is TRBJ2-3; TRBD2 matches at 12 bases. With V trimmed by 4 bases and J by 4 bases, 3 bases remained unmatched. The CDR3 is 14 amino acids. In germline, CDR1 is GTSNPN, CDR2 SVGIG (reference sequence). The CDR3 DNA follows: TGTGCCTGGATGACTAGCGGGAGCCCAGATACGCAGTATTTT. It translates to CAWMTSGSPDTQYF.